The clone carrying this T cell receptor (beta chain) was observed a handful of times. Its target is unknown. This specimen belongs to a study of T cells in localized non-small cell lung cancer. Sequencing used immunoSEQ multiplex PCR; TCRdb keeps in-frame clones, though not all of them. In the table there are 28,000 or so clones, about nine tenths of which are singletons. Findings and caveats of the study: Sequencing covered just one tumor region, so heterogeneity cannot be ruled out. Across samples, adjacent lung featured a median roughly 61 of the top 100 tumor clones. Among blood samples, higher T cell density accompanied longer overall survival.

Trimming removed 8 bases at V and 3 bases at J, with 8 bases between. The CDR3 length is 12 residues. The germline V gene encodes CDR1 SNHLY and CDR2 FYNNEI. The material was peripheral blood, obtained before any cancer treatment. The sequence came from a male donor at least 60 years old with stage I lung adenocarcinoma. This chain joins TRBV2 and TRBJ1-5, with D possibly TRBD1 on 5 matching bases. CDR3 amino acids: CASCRVNQPQHF. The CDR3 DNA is TGTGCCAGCTGCAGGGTCAATCAGCCCCAGCATTTT.